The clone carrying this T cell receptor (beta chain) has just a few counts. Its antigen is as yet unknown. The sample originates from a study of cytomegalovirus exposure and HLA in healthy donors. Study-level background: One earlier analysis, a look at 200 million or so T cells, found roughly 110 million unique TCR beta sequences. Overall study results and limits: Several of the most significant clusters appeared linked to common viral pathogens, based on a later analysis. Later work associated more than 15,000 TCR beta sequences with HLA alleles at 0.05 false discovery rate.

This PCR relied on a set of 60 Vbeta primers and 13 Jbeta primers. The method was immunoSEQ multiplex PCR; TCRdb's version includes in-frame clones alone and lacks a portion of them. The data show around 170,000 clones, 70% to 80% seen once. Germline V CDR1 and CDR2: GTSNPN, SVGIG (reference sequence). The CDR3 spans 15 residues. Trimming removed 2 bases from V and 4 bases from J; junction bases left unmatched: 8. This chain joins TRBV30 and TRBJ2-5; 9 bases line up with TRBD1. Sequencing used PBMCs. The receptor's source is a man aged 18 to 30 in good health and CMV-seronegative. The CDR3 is CAWSSTGTGRETQYF. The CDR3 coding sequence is TGTGCCTGGAGTTCCACCGGGACAGGGAGAGAGACCCAGTACTTC.